Sequencing of this T cell receptor (beta chain) was carried out in a study of T-cell memory formation after mild COVID-19. General observations from the study: CD4+ bias marked clones expanding day 15 to 37, unlike balanced contracting clones.

CDR1 and CDR2 from the germline V gene are MDHEN and SYDVKM. The V end was cut by 8 bases, the J end by 3 bases, with 11 bases between. The CDR3 covers 13 residues. Turning to this clonotype: Antigen specificity is unknown.

From the 5' RACE reads, TCRdb called clonotypes with MiXCR, one entry per CDR3 protein. Of hundreds of thousands of distinct CDR3 sequences in the sample, 15% to 20% were seen once. The V and J genes are TRBV28 and TRBJ1-5; D might be TRBD1 (5 bases). The specimen sequenced was PBMCs or a T cell subset sorted from them (not recorded which). The clonotype originates from an adult woman who had mild COVID-19 (a few samples of this study predate the infection). Cell type and time point are not known. The DNA of the CDR3 is TGTGCCAGCTTGGGACCGTTCAATCAGCCCCAGCATTTT. It specifies CASLGPFNQPQHF.